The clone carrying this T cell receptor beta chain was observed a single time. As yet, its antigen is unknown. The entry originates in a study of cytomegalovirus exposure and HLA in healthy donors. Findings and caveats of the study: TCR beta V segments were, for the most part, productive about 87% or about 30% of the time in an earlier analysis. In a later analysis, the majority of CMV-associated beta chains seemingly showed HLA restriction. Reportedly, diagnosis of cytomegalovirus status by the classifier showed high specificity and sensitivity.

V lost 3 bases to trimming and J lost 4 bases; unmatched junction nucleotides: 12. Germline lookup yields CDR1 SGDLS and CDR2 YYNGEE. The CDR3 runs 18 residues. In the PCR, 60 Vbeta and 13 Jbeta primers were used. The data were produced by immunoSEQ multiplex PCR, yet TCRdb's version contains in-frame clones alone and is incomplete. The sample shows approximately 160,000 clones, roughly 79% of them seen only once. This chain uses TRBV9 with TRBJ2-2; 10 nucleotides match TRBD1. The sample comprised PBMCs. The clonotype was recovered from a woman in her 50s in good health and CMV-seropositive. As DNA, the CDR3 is TGTGCCAGCAGCGACACTGACAGGGGGCGGTCGGGCACCGGGGAGCTGTTTTTT. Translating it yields CASSDTDRGRSGTGELFF.